Described below is a single T cell receptor (beta chain) sequence and its context. This record comes from a study of Ad26.COV2.S vaccination and SARS-CoV-2 variants. Described treatment: some 19 received Ad26.COV2.S at low or high dose, single or two shots; about 5 received placebo; per-sample allocation not given. Day 63 after the first vaccine or placebo injection was the time point for sampling. Germline assignment: CDR1 SGHTA and CDR2 FQGNSA. The CDR3 consists of 17 residues. Losses at the gene ends were 5 bases for V and 5 bases for J; bases not matched to a gene: 9. This table comes from immunoSEQ multiplex PCR, and its TCRdb copy is limited to in-frame clones, with some not included. Of 300,000 to 400,000 clones detected, approximately 90% appear once; the ten largest clones hold about 6.4%.

This chain uses TRBV7-2 with TRBJ2-2, with TRBD2 identical over 12 bases. The source was peripheral blood, collected in a trial of Ad26.COV2.S vaccine versus placebo. This clonotype was sampled from a person aged 18-60 years who received the Ad26.COV2.S COVID-19 vaccine or a placebo. CDR3 DNA: TGTGCCAGCAGCCCTAGGCGACTAGCGGGGGAGACCGGGGAGCTGTTTTTT. Its protein is CASSPRRLAGETGELFF.